The 24 T cell receptor beta chains listed next were all sequenced from one sample in a study of CD8+CD57+ T cells in acquired aplastic anemia. Profiling of TCR beta VDJ combinations and CDR3 sequences used genomic DNA as template. TCRdb re-derived calls from the reads in MiXCR, one entry per CDR3 protein. The table has around 180,000 distinct CDR3 sequences, about 60% seen once. The sample was sorted CD4+, CD8+, or CD8+CD57+ T cells (not recorded which) from PBMCs. These receptors were obtained from a human donor in good health.

The chain uses TRBV6-1 and TRBJ1-6; 7 nucleotides align to TRBD1. The V gene end was trimmed by 2 bases and the J gene end by 10 bases; junction bases not matched to a gene: 8. Germline V gives CDR1 MNHNS, CDR2 SASEGT. The CDR3 has 15 amino acids. CDR3 in DNA: TGTGCCAGCAGTGAAAGGACAGGTCTGAGGTCACCCCTCCACTTT. Amino acid sequence: CASSERTGLRSPLHF.

V gene TRBV10-3 combines with J gene TRBJ2-7, with a weak D call TRBD1 (5 bases). The CDR3 spans 12 residues. Germline-derived CDR1 and CDR2 are ENHRY and SYGVKD. V shed 8 bases and J shed 0 bases, with 8 bases lying between them. The CDR3 here is CAIGAASYEQYF. DNA of the CDR3: TGTGCCATCGGGGCGGCCTCCTACGAGCAGTACTTC.

This clonotype appeared many times. This chain joins TRBV10-2 and TRBJ2-7, with 10 bases fitting TRBD2. The length of the CDR3 is 13 residues. Looked up from germline, CDR1 is WSHSY and CDR2 is SAAADI. V dropped 7 bases and J dropped 5; count of bases not matched to a gene: 5. CDR3 protein: CASTSGSFHEQYF. CDR3 in DNA: TGCGCCAGCACTAGCGGGAGCTTTCACGAGCAGTACTTC.

Details on this clonotype: This could be a read error, since a much larger clone is one nucleotide away. The chain couples TRBV7-9 to TRBJ2-7; D might be TRBD2 (6 bases). Germline V CDR1 and CDR2: SEHNR, FQNEAQ (reference sequence). CDR3 size: 13 residues. The CDR3 loop reads CAVAGNLIYEQCF. CDR3 DNA sequence: TGTGCCGTCGCGGGGAACTTAATATACGAGCAGTGCTTC.

This chain joins TRBV15 and TRBJ2-6; 8 bases line up with TRBD1. V lost 2 bases, J lost 1 base, and 4 bases stayed unmatched. Per germline, CDR1 LNHNV and CDR2 YYDKDF (reference sequence). The CDR3 has 17 residues. CDR3 protein: CATSRTGQASGANVLTF. In DNA form, the CDR3 reads TGTGCCACCAGCAGAACGGGACAGGCGTCTGGGGCCAACGTCCTGACTTTC.

Remarks on this clonotype: A read error may produce the germline difference seen at one junction end. The chain is built from TRBV10-3 and TRBJ2-7, with 13 bases aligning to TRBD2. Germline V CDR1 and CDR2: ENHRY, SYGVKD. The CDR3 sequence is 16 residues long. The CDR3 nucleotides are TGTGCCAGCAGTTATCATGGCGGACTAGCGGGAGTGGAGCAGTACTTC. This encodes CASSYHGGLAGVEQYF.

This clonotype has just one count. This chain uses TRBV7-9 with TRBJ1-2; a possible D gene is TRBD1 (5 bases). Between the trimmed V and J ends, which lost 6 bases and 0 bases, there was a span of 11 bases. The CDR3 has 14 amino acids. From germline, CDR1 is SEHNR and CDR2 FQNEAQ (reference sequence). Here the CDR3 DNA reads TGTGCCAGCAGTCGGACAACTACTAACTATGGCTACACCTTC. Translating it yields CASSRTTTNYGYTF.

This rearrangement joins TRBV29-1 to TRBJ2-2, with TRBD1 identical over 8 bases. With 4 bases clipped from V and 6 bases from J, the junction kept 7 bases outside the gene matches. This CDR3 is built from 14 residues. Germline lookup yields CDR1 SQVTM and CDR2 ANQGSEA. The DNA of the CDR3 is TGCAGCGTTGTCACAGGGGGGTTTGCCGGGGAGCTGTTTTTT. It specifies CSVVTGGFAGELFF.

In nucleotides, the CDR3 is TGTGCCAGCAGCCCAGGGGTTTGGAACACTGAAGCTTTCTTT. It yields the protein CASSPGVWNTEAFF. This chain links TRBV7-8 with TRBJ1-1, with D tentatively TRBD1 (6 bases). The germline CDR1 and CDR2 sequences are SGHVS and FQNEAQ. The V and J ends lost 5 bases and 1 base respectively, with 11 bases between them. The CDR3 loop spans 14 amino acids.

This clonotype was observed a single time. A much bigger clone sits one base away, suggesting this may be a read error. The chain has TRBV19 and TRBJ1-1; 7 nucleotides line up with TRBD1. Trimming at V came to 6 bases and at J to 4 bases, leaving 8 bases not matched to a gene. Germline V gene lookup returns CDR1 LNHDA and CDR2 SQIVND (reference sequence). CDR3 length equals 14 residues. The CDR3 sequence: CASSRDSPGTEAFF. CDR3 nucleotides: TGTGCCAGTAGCCGGGACAGCCCGGGCACTGAAGCTTTCTTT. The whole variable domain, remainder taken from reference TRBV19 and TRBJ1-1, is DGGITQSPKYLFRKEGQNVTLSCEQNLNHDAMYWYRQDPGQGLRLIYYSQIVNDFQKGDIAEGYSVSREKKESFPLTVTSAQKNPTAFYLCASSRDSPGTEAFFGQGTRLTVV.

V gene TRBV20-1 combines with J gene TRBJ2-3, with D unclear. Looked up from germline, CDR1 is DFQATT and CDR2 is SNEGSKA (reference sequence). Trimming pared 4 bases from V and 0 bases from J, leaving 5 bases between. The CDR3 loop spans 12 amino acids. The DNA for the CDR3 is TGCAGTGCTACCACTAGCACAGATACGCAGTATTTT. This codes for CSATTSTDTQYF.

This clonotype was seen a handful of times. J is TRBJ1-6 and V is TRBV7-8; D unresolved. The V end was cut by 5 bases, the J end by 4 bases, with 6 bases between. CDR1 is SGHVS, CDR2 FQNEAQ, per germline. The CDR3 spans 13 residues. The DNA for the CDR3 is TGTGCCAGCAGCCTGGGGTATAATTCACCCCTCCACTTT. Its translation: CASSLGYNSPLHF.

The V and J genes are TRBV2 and TRBJ2-2; D is unresolved. This CDR3 spans 15 amino acids. The V end lost 6 bases, the J end lost 0 bases, and 11 bases lay between the germline ends. CDR1 is SNHLY, CDR2 FYNNEI, per germline. The CDR3 loop reads CASRRNPTNTGELFF. Here the CDR3 DNA reads TGTGCCAGCAGAAGGAATCCTACGAACACCGGGGAGCTGTTTTTT.

About this clonotype itself: The junction shows a germline mismatch at one end, possibly a read error. This chain uses TRBV5-4 with TRBJ1-1, with D uncertain. Per the germline V gene, CDR1 is SGHNT and CDR2 is YYREEE (reference sequence). This CDR3 has 14 residues. This CDR3 is CAGSQVGPDTEAFF. The CDR3 DNA reads TGTGCCGGCAGCCAAGTTGGACCGGACACTGAAGCTTTCTTT.

The chain uses TRBV2 and TRBJ1-5, with 8 bases that match TRBD1. The CDR3 length is 14 residues. The V gene end was trimmed by 6 bases and the J gene end by 6 bases; junction bases not matched to a gene: 7. Germline values: CDR1 SNHLY, CDR2 FYNNEI. This chain's CDR3 is CASRDREMGQPQHF. DNA for the CDR3: TGTGCCAGCAGGGACAGGGAAATGGGTCAGCCCCAGCATTTT. The whole variable domain, remainder taken from reference TRBV2 and TRBJ1-5, is EPEVTQTPSHQVTQMGQEVILRCVPISNHLYFYWYRQILGQKVEFLVSFYNNEISEKSEIFDDQFSVERPDGSNFTLKIRSTKLEDSAMYFCASRDREMGQPQHFGDGTRLSIL.

The rearrangement joins TRBV2 to TRBJ1-2; 7 nucleotides agree with TRBD1. The CDR3 is 13 residues long. Germline lookup yields CDR1 SNHLY and CDR2 FYNNEI. Germline trimming cut 4 bases from V and 4 bases from J; bases unmatched to any gene: 3. The CDR3 nucleotides are TGTGCCAGCAGTGTTGAGGGGGCCTATGGCTACACCTTC. This codes for CASSVEGAYGYTF.

The chain is built from TRBV19 and TRBJ2-3; 7 bases are shared with TRBD2. Germline values: CDR1 LNHDA, CDR2 SQIVND (reference sequence). Unmatched junction bases numbered 10, after V lost 8 bases and J lost 2 bases. The CDR3 is made up of 15 amino acids. The CDR3 reads CASSFGAGFTDTQYF. The DNA of the CDR3 is TGTGCCAGTTCCTTCGGAGCGGGATTCACAGATACGCAGTATTTT.

This clonotype has ten or more counts. V and J are TRBV7-9 and TRBJ2-7, with no clear D. The V gene's germline CDR1 is SEHNR and CDR2 FQNEAQ (reference sequence). This CDR3 spans 12 amino acids. Deletions cut 5 bases from V and 2 bases from J, with 7 bases between. The CDR3 DNA follows: TGTGCCAGCAGCATCCTTCCCTACGAGCAGTACTTC. Protein product: CASSILPYEQYF. Full variable domain (missing parts from reference TRBV7-9 and TRBJ2-7): DTGVSQNPRHKITKRGQNVTFRCDPISEHNRLYWYRQTLGQGPEFLTYFQNEAQLEKSRLLSDRFSAERPKGSFSTLEIQRTEQGDSAMYLCASSILPYEQYFGPGTRLTVT.

This clonotype was counted only a few times. This chain uses TRBV5-5 with TRBJ1-2; D is possibly TRBD1 (5 bases). The V gene's germline CDR1 is SGHKS and CDR2 YYEKEE (reference sequence). The CDR3 spans 11 residues. The germline V and J ends were trimmed by 2 bases and 10 bases, with 9 bases remaining between them. The CDR3 nucleotides are TGTGCCAGCAGCTTAGGAGGGGACTACACCTTC. Its translation is CASSLGGDYTF.

This clonotype showed up many times. The chain employs TRBV7-9 and TRBJ1-4; D may be TRBD1 (6 bases). The CDR3 extends over 15 amino acids. The V and J ends lost 2 bases and 8 bases respectively, with 15 bases between them. Germline CDR1 SEHNR, CDR2 FQNEAQ (reference sequence). Here the CDR3 DNA reads TGTGCCAGCAGCTTACCACAGGGTCTTGACGAAAAACTGTTTTTT. Encoded protein: CASSLPQGLDEKLFF.

The rearrangement joins TRBV7-8 to TRBJ1-2; weak D call: TRBD1 (6 bases). Germline V gene lookup returns CDR1 SGHVS and CDR2 FQNEAQ. V lost 2 bases to trimming and J lost 10 bases, with 17 bases between them. This CDR3 has 14 residues. In nucleotides, the CDR3 is TGTGCCAGCAGCTTAAGTGTCCAGGGGCCGGACTACACCTTC. Amino acids: CASSLSVQGPDYTF. The variable domain in full, with the rest retrieved from reference TRBV7-8 and TRBJ1-2, is GAGVSQSPRYKVAKRGQDVALRCDPISGHVSLFWYQQALGQGPEFLTYFQNEAQLDKSGLPSDRFFAERPEGSVSTLKIQRTQQEDSAVYLCASSLSVQGPDYTFGSGTRLTVV.

As for this clonotype: The germline gene is not matched at one end of the junction; a read error may be the cause. The chain links TRBV2 to TRBJ2-6; D remains ambiguous. Germline V gene sequence: CDR1 SNHLY, CDR2 FYNNEI. CDR3 length: 13 residues. CDR3: CASNEQQANVLTF. The CDR3 nucleotides are TGTGCCAGCAATGAACAACAGGCCAACGTCCTGACTTTC.

The rearrangement links TRBV10-3 to TRBJ2-7, with 7 bases aligning to TRBD2. V shed 4 bases and J 3 bases; nucleotides not matched to a gene: 6. The V gene's germline CDR1 is ENHRY and CDR2 SYGVKD. The CDR3 is 14 amino acids. The CDR3 spells CAISAIASGYEQYF. The DNA of the CDR3 is TGTGCCATCAGTGCAATTGCTAGCGGCTACGAGCAGTACTTC.

The V and J genes are TRBV14 and TRBJ1-2; D is uncertain. CDR1 and CDR2 (germline): SGHDN, FVKESK. The CDR3 is 14 residues long. The V and J ends lost 4 bases and 7 bases respectively, with 16 bases between them. This chain's CDR3 is CASSLSLREGGYTF. As DNA, the CDR3 is TGTGCCAGCAGCCTATCCCTAAGGGAGGGTGGCTACACCTTC.